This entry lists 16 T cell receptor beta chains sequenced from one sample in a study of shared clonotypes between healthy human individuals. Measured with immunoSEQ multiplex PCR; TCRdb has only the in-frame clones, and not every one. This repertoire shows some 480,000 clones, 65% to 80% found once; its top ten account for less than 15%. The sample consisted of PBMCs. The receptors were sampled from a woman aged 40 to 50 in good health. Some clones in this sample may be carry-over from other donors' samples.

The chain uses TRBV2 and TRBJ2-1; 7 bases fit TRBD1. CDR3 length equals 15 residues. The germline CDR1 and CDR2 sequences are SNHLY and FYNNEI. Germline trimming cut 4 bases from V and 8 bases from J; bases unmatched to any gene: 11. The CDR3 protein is CASSAPGTAQDEQFF. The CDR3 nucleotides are TGTGCCAGCAGTGCGCCCGGGACAGCACAGGATGAGCAGTTCTTC. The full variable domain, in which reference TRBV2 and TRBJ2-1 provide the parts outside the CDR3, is EPEVTQTPSHQVTQMGQEVILRCVPISNHLYFYWYRQILGQKVEFLVSFYNNEISEKSEIFDDQFSVERPDGSNFTLKIRSTKLEDSAMYFCASSAPGTAQDEQFFGPGTRLTVL.

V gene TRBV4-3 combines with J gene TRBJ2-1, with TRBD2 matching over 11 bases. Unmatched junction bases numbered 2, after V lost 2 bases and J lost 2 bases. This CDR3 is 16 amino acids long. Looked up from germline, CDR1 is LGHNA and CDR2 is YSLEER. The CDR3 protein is CASSQMGLAAYNEQFF. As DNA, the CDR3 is TGCGCCAGCAGCCAAATGGGACTAGCGGCCTACAATGAGCAGTTCTTC.

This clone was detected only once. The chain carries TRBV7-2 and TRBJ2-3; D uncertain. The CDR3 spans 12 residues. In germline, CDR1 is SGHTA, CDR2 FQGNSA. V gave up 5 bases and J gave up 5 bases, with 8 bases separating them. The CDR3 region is CASSPSRDTQYF. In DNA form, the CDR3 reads TGTGCCAGCAGCCCCTCTAGAGATACGCAGTATTTT.

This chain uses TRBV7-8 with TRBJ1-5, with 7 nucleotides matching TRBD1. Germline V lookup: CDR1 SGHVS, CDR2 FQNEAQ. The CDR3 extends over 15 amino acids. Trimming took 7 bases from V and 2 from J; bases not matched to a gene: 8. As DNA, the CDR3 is TGTGCCAGCAATAAGGGGGCAGGGGGCAATCAGCCCCAGCATTTT. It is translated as CASNKGAGGNQPQHF.

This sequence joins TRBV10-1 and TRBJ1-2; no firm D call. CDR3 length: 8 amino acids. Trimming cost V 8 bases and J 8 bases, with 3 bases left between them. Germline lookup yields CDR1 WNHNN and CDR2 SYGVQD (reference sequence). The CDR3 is CASEGYTF. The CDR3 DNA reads TGCGCCAGCGAAGGCTACACCTTC.

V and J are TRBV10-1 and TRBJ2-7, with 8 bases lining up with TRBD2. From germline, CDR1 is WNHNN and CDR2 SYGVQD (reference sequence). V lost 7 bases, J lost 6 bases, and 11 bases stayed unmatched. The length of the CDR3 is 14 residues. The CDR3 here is CASTTGTSRGEQYF. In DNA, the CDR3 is TGCGCCAGCACCACGGGGACTAGTAGAGGCGAGCAGTACTTC.

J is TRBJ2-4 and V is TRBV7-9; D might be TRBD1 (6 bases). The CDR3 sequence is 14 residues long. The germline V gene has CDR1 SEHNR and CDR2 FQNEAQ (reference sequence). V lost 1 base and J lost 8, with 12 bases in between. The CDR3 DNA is TGTGCCAGCAGCTTAGGCAGGGGAGAGGACATTCAGTACTTC. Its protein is CASSLGRGEDIQYF.

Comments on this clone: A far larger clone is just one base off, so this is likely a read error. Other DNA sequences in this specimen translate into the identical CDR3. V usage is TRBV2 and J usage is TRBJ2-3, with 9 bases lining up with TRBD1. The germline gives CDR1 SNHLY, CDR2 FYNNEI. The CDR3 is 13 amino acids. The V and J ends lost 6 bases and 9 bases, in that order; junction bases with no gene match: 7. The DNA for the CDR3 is TGTGCCAGCAGCACAGGGGGCACCGACACGCAGTATTTT. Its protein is CASSTGGTDTQYF.

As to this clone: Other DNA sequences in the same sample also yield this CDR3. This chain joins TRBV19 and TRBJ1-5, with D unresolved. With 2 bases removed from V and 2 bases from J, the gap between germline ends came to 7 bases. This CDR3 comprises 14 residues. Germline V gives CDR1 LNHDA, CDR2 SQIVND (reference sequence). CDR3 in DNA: TGTGCCAGTAGTATATCTGGGGGCAATCAGCCCCAGCATTTT. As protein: CASSISGGNQPQHF.

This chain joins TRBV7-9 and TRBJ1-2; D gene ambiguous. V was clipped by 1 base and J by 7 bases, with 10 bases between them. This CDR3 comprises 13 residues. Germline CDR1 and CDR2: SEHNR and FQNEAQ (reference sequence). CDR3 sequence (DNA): TGTGCCAGCAGCTTAGATTCACGCGGTGGCTACACCTTC. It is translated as CASSLDSRGGYTF.

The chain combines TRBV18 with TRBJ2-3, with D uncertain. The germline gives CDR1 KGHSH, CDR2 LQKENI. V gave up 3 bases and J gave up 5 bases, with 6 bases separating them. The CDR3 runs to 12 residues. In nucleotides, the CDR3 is TGTGCCAGCTCACCCCCCATAGATACGCAGTATTTT. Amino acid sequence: CASSPPIDTQYF.

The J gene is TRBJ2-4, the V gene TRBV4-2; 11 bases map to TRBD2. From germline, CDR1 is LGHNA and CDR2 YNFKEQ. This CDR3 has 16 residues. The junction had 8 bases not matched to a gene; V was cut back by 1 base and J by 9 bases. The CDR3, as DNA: TGTGCCAGCAGCCAAGCCCTAGCGGGAGGAGGGGGCATTCAGTACTTC. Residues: CASSQALAGGGGIQYF.

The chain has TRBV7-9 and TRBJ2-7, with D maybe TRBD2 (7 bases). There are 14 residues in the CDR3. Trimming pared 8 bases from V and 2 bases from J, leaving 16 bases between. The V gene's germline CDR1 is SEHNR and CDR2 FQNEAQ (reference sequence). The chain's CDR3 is CASGRDTPPYEQYF. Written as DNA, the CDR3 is TGTGCCAGCGGGAGGGACACACCGCCCTACGAGCAGTACTTC.

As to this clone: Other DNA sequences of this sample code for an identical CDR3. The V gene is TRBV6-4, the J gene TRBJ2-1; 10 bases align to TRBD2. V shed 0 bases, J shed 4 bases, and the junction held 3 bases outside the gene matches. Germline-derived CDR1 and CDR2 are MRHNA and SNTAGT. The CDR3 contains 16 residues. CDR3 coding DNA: TGTGCCAGCAGTGACTCGGCTAGCGGGGGATACAATGAGCAGTTCTTC. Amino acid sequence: CASSDSASGGYNEQFF.

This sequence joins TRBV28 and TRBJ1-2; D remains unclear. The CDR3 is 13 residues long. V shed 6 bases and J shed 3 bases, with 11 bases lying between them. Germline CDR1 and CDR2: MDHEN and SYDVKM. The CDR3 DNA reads TGTGCCAGCAGACCCGGACGGGACTATGGCTACACCTTC. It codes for CASRPGRDYGYTF.

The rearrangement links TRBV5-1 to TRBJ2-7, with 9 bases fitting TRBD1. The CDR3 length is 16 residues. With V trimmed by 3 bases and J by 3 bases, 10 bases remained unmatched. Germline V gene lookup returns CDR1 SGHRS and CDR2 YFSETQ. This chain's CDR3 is CASSSHLGQGVYEQYF. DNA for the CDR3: TGCGCCAGCAGCTCCCACCTGGGACAGGGAGTCTACGAGCAGTACTTC.